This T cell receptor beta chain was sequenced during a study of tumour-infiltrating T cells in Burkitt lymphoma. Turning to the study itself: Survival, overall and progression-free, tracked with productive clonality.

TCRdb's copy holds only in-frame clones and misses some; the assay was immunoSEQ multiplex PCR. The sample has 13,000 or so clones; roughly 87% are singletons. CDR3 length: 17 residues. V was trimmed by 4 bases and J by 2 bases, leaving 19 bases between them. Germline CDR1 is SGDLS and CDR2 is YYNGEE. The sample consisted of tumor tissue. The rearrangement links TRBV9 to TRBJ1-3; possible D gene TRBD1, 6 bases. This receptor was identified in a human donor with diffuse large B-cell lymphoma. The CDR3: CASSPTDGPGAGNTIYF. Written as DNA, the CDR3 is TGTGCCAGCAGCCCCACGGACGGACCAGGGGCTGGAAACACCATATATTTT.